This T cell receptor (beta chain) was obtained from a study of Ad26.COV2.S vaccination and SARS-CoV-2 variants. Indicated treatment: roughly 20 received Ad26.COV2.S at low or high dose, single or two shots; several received placebo; per-sample allocation not given. Vaccine and placebo recipients were sampled on day 63 after the first injection. In this sample, this clone turned up a few times. Assay: immunoSEQ multiplex PCR; the TCRdb copy retains only in-frame clones and omits some. The sample includes more than 300,000 clones, around four fifths of them seen just once. This receptor was obtained from a person aged 18-65 years who received the Ad26.COV2.S COVID-19 vaccine or a placebo. Sequencing used peripheral blood, obtained in a trial of Ad26.COV2.S vaccine versus placebo.

The CDR3 nucleotides are TGTGCCAGCAGTCTCCTACTCATAAGGACGGAACAAAGGGGGACCACCTACGAGCAGTACTTC. Its protein is CASSLLLIRTEQRGTTYEQYF. V usage is TRBV28 and J usage is TRBJ2-7, with D possibly TRBD1 on 6 matching bases. The CDR3 has 21 amino acids. Germline V lookup: CDR1 MDHEN, CDR2 SYDVKM. The V gene lost 5 bases and the J gene lost 2 bases, with 34 bases spanning the gap.